These 28 T cell receptor beta chains were sequenced from one sample in a study of immune cell composition in non-small cell lung cancer. Produced via immunoSEQ multiplex PCR; TCRdb's table is partial and in-frame only. The sample has approximately 3,200 clones, roughly 80% seen once. Sequenced input: lung tumor tissue. The receptors were sampled from a human donor with non-small cell lung cancer.

This clone showed up just once. The rearrangement joins TRBV6-6 to TRBJ2-2; D ambiguous. Germline lookup yields CDR1 MNHNY and CDR2 SVGAGI (reference sequence). V lost 7 bases, J lost 4 bases, and 4 bases lay in between. The CDR3 has 11 amino acids. CDR3 bases: TGTGCCAGCACCAGCACCGGGGAGCTGTTTTTT. Protein product: CASTSTGELFF.

The J gene is TRBJ2-7, the V gene TRBV5-1; possibly TRBD2 for D (5 bases). CDR3 size: 14 residues. V gave up 0 bases and J gave up 7 bases, with 14 bases separating them. Germline CDR1 and CDR2: SGHRS and YFSETQ. CDR3 sequence: CASSLAIGSGEQYF. Written as DNA, the CDR3 is TGCGCCAGCAGCTTGGCCATAGGGTCGGGGGAGCAGTACTTC.

V is TRBV15 and J is TRBJ1-2; 9 bases agree with TRBD1. Germline trimming cut 5 bases from V and 7 bases from J; bases unmatched to any gene: 8. In germline, CDR1 is LNHNV, CDR2 YYDKDF (reference sequence). The CDR3 has 14 residues. CDR3 nucleotides: TGTGCCACCAGCCTATGGACAGGGGCTAGTGGCTACACCTTC. The encoded protein is CATSLWTGASGYTF.

This chain links TRBV18 with TRBJ1-5; no firm D call. The length of the CDR3 is 14 residues. The V gene lost 3 bases and the J gene lost 2 bases, with 8 bases spanning the gap. Germline CDR1 is KGHSH and CDR2 is LQKENI. For the CDR3, the DNA is TGTGCCAGCTCACCGTACCCGGGCAATCAGCCCCAGCATTTT. Amino acid sequence: CASSPYPGNQPQHF.

The genes are TRBV5-4 and TRBJ2-5; no reliable D call. This CDR3 has 14 residues. Germline values: CDR1 SGHNT, CDR2 YYREEE (reference sequence). Deletions cut 1 base from V and 2 bases from J, with 9 bases between. The CDR3 spells CASSLPGEQETQYF. The CDR3 DNA follows: TGTGCCAGCAGCTTGCCTGGAGAACAAGAGACCCAGTACTTC. Full variable domain (remainder filled in from reference TRBV5-4 and TRBJ2-5): ETGVTQSPTHLIKTRGQQVTLRCSSQSGHNTVSWYQQALGQGPQFIFQYYREEENGRGNFPPRFSGLQFPNYSSELNVNALELDDSALYLCASSLPGEQETQYFGPGTRLLVL.

The gene calls are TRBV5-1 and TRBJ1-6, with TRBD1 as a possible D gene (5 bases). With 0 bases removed from V and 5 bases from J, the gap between germline ends came to 9 bases. Germline CDR1 is SGHRS and CDR2 is YFSETQ. The CDR3 contains 15 residues. The CDR3 bases are TGCGCCAGCAGCTTGGGGTCAGGGAATAATTCACCCCTCCACTTT. Protein product: CASSLGSGNNSPLHF.

The rearrangement joins TRBV25-1 to TRBJ2-1, with 9 nucleotides matching TRBD1. CDR1 MGHDK and CDR2 SYGVNS come from the germline V gene. CDR3 length: 14 residues. V lost 10 bases, J lost 4 bases, and 8 bases stayed unmatched. The CDR3 region has the DNA TGTGCCACCACGAGGGGACAGGGATACAATGAGCAGTTCTTC. Translation: CATTRGQGYNEQFF.

The chain combines TRBV15 with TRBJ1-4; D is unresolved. V lost 4 bases and J lost 8, with 11 bases in between. The CDR3 consists of 13 residues. The germline V gene encodes CDR1 LNHNV and CDR2 YYDKDF (reference sequence). The DNA for the CDR3 is TGTGCCACCAGCACTGACAACAGCGAAAAACTGTTTTTT. Its protein product is CATSTDNSEKLFF.

The chain links TRBV5-6 to TRBJ1-5; a weak D match, TRBD1 (6 bases). V was shortened by 3 bases and J by 4 bases, with 23 bases between the two germline ends. The CDR3 is 18 amino acids. Germline-derived CDR1 and CDR2 are SGHDT and YYEEEE. In DNA, the CDR3 is TGTGCCAGCAGCTCTAAAAGCGCAACAGGGTTTAGGAATCAGCCCCAGCATTTT. Its protein is CASSSKSATGFRNQPQHF.

This rearrangement joins TRBV6-6 to TRBJ2-7; D is undetermined. Looked up from germline, CDR1 is MNHNY and CDR2 is SVGAGI (reference sequence). The CDR3 totals 13 residues. V was pared by 0 bases and J by 3 bases, with 6 bases between. This CDR3 reads CASSYSYLYEQYF. CDR3 bases: TGTGCCAGCAGTTACTCCTACCTCTACGAGCAGTACTTC.

The V call is TRBV12-5, the J call TRBJ2-1, with a tentative D call TRBD1 (5 bases). This CDR3 is 12 amino acids long. CDR1 is LGHNT, CDR2 FRNRAP, per germline. Trimming took off 4 bases at V and 6 bases at J, with 7 bases between the two ends. CDR3 in DNA: TGTGCTAGTGGTTCCCAGGGCAATGAGCAGTTCTTC. Protein product: CASGSQGNEQFF.

The CDR3 nucleotides read TGTGCCTGGAGTCGGTGGTCCGATGAGCAGTTCTTC. Translated, it gives CAWSRWSDEQFF. V gene TRBV30 combines with J gene TRBJ2-1; D is ambiguous. The CDR3 extends over 12 amino acids. V gave up 2 bases and J gave up 8 bases, with 10 bases separating them. Germline loops: CDR1 GTSNPN, CDR2 SVGIG (reference sequence).

The CDR3 loop is CASSWGDRSEYGYTF. CDR3 DNA sequence: TGCGCCAGCAGCTGGGGGGACAGGTCTGAATATGGCTACACCTTC. V and J are TRBV5-1 and TRBJ1-2, with TRBD1 matching over 8 bases. Germline V gene sequence: CDR1 SGHRS, CDR2 YFSETQ. The V and J ends lost 3 bases and 5 bases, in that order; junction bases with no gene match: 9. The CDR3 contains 15 residues.

This clone was picked up a small number of times. The chain has TRBV27 and TRBJ1-6, with D unresolved. With 8 bases removed from V and 3 bases from J, the gap between germline ends came to 5 bases. The CDR3 consists of 12 residues. From germline, CDR1 is MNHEY and CDR2 SMNVEV (reference sequence). CDR3 loop: CASGGYNSPLHF. CDR3 DNA sequence: TGTGCCAGCGGAGGCTATAATTCACCCCTCCACTTT.

The rearrangement joins TRBV11-3 to TRBJ2-7, with TRBD1 matching 9 bases. The CDR3 spans 16 residues. Per germline, CDR1 SGHNT and CDR2 YENEEA. The V segment lost 5 bases and the J segment 0 bases; nucleotides outside the gene matches: 8. CDR3 sequence: CASSTWTGAFSYEQYF. CDR3 nucleotide sequence: TGTGCCAGCAGCACCTGGACAGGGGCCTTCTCCTACGAGCAGTACTTC.

V usage is TRBV6-1 and J usage is TRBJ1-2; TRBD1 might be the D (5 bases). This CDR3 has 14 residues. The V end was cut by 1 base, the J end by 7 bases, with 13 bases between. From germline, CDR1 is MNHNS and CDR2 SASEGT. The CDR3 coding sequence is TGTGCCAGCAGTGAAGTAGGGGAACCTAGTGGCTACACCTTC. Its protein product is CASSEVGEPSGYTF.

J is TRBJ1-2 and V is TRBV6-1; TRBD1 is a possible D gene (6 bases). The V end was cut by 7 bases, the J end by 5 bases, with 11 bases between. CDR1 is MNHNS and CDR2 is SASEGT in the germline V gene. CDR3 length: 12 amino acids. The CDR3 loop reads CASTEQGYGYTF. The CDR3 bases are TGTGCCAGCACCGAGCAGGGGTATGGCTACACCTTC.

The V gene is TRBV15, the J gene TRBJ1-4, with 7 positions matching TRBD1. V trimming: 1 base; J trimming: 3 bases; junction bases outside the gene matches: 5. This CDR3 spans 16 amino acids. Germline CDR1 reads LNHNV; CDR2 reads YYDKDF (reference sequence). The CDR3 DNA reads TGTGCCACCAGCAGAGGGGGGACAGCCCCTAATGAAAAACTGTTTTTT. Translated: CATSRGGTAPNEKLFF.

The chain uses TRBV9 and TRBJ2-1; 8 nucleotides match TRBD1. The germline V gene encodes CDR1 SGDLS and CDR2 YYNGEE. This CDR3 spans 15 amino acids. J gave up 2 bases and V 4 bases, and 5 bases lay outside the gene matches. DNA of the CDR3: TGTGCCAGCAGCCTATCAGGGGGCGCCTACAATGAGCAGTTCTTC. Translating gives CASSLSGGAYNEQFF.

This chain connects TRBV4-2 to TRBJ2-7, with TRBD1 matching over 11 bases. This CDR3 has 14 amino acids. Trimming removed 4 bases from V and 4 bases from J; junction bases left unmatched: 3. The V gene's germline CDR1 is LGHNA and CDR2 YNFKEQ. The DNA of the CDR3 is TGTGCCAGCAGCCTCCGGGACAGGGGGTACGAGCAGTACTTC. Protein: CASSLRDRGYEQYF.

The gene calls are TRBV5-4 and TRBJ2-3, with 10 bases identical to TRBD1. Looked up from germline, CDR1 is SGHNT and CDR2 is YYREEE (reference sequence). This CDR3 comprises 15 residues. V lost 3 bases, J lost 3 bases, and 4 bases stayed unmatched. The CDR3 region has the DNA TGTGCCAGCAGCTCCTCGGACAGGGGGACAGATACGCAGTATTTT. Its protein is CASSSSDRGTDTQYF.

This CDR3 is CASSFSGGGNTDTQYF. CDR3 bases: TGTGCCAGCAGCTTCTCTGGCGGGGGGAATACAGATACGCAGTATTTT. The chain joins TRBV7-3 to TRBJ2-3; TRBD2 matches at 8 bases. From germline, CDR1 is SGHTA and CDR2 FQGTGA. V lost 3 bases, J lost 3 bases, and 8 bases stayed unmatched. This CDR3 region has 16 residues.

This chain links TRBV29-1 with TRBJ2-7; D unclear. The germline V and J ends were trimmed by 6 bases and 0 bases, with 12 bases remaining between them. Germline V gene sequence: CDR1 SQVTM, CDR2 ANQGSEA. The length of the CDR3 is 13 residues. The CDR3, as DNA: TGCAGCGTGTCTCCCCGGTCCTCCTACGAGCAGTACTTC. This gives the protein CSVSPRSSYEQYF.

V is TRBV6-6 and J is TRBJ1-1; D ambiguous. Germline CDR1 is MNHNY and CDR2 is SVGAGI (reference sequence). The V and J ends lost 3 bases and 6 bases respectively, with 8 bases between them. CDR3 size: 12 residues. In DNA form, the CDR3 reads TGTGCCAGCAGTTATTGGCGGGCTGAAGCTTTCTTT. This sequence encodes CASSYWRAEAFF.

The chain combines TRBV5-1 with TRBJ1-6, with D perhaps matching TRBD1 (5 bases). CDR1 is SGHRS, CDR2 YFSETQ, per germline. V was pared by 0 bases and J by 16 bases, with 11 bases between. The CDR3 runs 12 residues. CDR3 sequence reads: CASSLEQAELHF. As DNA, the CDR3 is TGCGCCAGCAGCTTGGAACAGGCAGAACTCCACTTT.

The rearrangement uses TRBV28 and TRBJ1-4; D is unresolved. V lost 6 bases, J lost 3 bases, and 14 bases lay in between. Germline-derived CDR1 and CDR2 are MDHEN and SYDVKM. The CDR3 covers 15 residues. The CDR3 sequence is CASRPPRGSNEKLFF. The DNA for the CDR3 is TGTGCCAGCAGGCCCCCCCGGGGATCTAATGAAAAACTGTTTTTT.

This clone has just a few counts. The CDR3 region has the DNA TGTGCCAGCAGTTTGCCCGGGACAGGGAGTTACGAGCAGTACTTC. It yields the protein CASSLPGTGSYEQYF. The chain uses TRBV28 and TRBJ2-7; TRBD1 matches 9 bases. This CDR3 is built from 15 residues. Trimming removed 3 bases from V and 4 bases from J; junction bases left unmatched: 7. CDR1 and CDR2 (germline): MDHEN, SYDVKM. The complete variable domain, with remaining parts taken from reference TRBV28 and TRBJ2-7, reads DVKVTQSSRYLVKRTGEKVFLECVQDMDHENMFWYRQDPGLGLRLIYFSYDVKMKEKGDIPEGYSVSREKKERFSLILESASTNQTSMYLCASSLPGTGSYEQYFGPGTRLTVT.

This clone was counted once. The CDR3, as DNA: TGTGCCAGCAGCCAAAGCGGAGAGACCCAGTACTTC. Amino acids: CASSQSGETQYF. This chain uses TRBV14 with TRBJ2-5, with a weak D call TRBD2 (5 bases). V was pared by 2 bases and J by 4 bases, with 5 bases between. The length of the CDR3 is 12 residues. Germline V gene sequence: CDR1 SGHDN, CDR2 FVKESK.